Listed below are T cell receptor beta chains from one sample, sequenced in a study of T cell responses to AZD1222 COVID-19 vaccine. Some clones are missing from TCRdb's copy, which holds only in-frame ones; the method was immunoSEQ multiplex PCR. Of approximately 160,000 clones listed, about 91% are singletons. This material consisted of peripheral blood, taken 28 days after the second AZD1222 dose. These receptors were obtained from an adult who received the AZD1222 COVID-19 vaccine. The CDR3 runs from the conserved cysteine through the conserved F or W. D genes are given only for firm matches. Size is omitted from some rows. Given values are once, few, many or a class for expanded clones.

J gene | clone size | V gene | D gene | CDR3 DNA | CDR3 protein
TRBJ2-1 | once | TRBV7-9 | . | TGTGCCAGCAGCGCGCAGAGTGATATCTACAATGAGCAGTTCTTC | CASSAQSDIYNEQFF
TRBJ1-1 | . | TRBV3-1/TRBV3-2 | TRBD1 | TGTGCCAGCAGCCCCAGACCCACCAGGGGGGACACTGAAGCTTTCTTT | CASSPRPTRGDTEAFF
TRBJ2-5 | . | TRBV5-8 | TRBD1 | TGTGCCAGCAGCTGGGGAAGGGACAGAAGGAGGGAGACCCAGTACTTC | CASSWGRDRRRETQYF
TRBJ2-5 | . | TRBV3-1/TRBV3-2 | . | TGTGCCAGCAGCCAGTATTCGGTCTCAGAGACCCAGTACTTC | CASSQYSVSETQYF
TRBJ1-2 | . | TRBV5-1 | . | TGCGCCAGCAGCCCAACGACAGTTACTACCTATGGCTACACCTTC | CASSPTTVTTYGYTF
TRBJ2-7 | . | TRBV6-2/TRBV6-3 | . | TGTGCCAGCAGTTACAACGAAGTCCACGAGCAGTACTTC | CASSYNEVHEQYF
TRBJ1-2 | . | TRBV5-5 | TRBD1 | TGTGCCAGCAGCTGGGACAGGAACCTGTACCATGGCTACACCTTC | CASSWDRNLYHGYTF
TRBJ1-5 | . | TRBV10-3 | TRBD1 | TGTGCCATCAGCGTCGGGACAGATGGCAATCAGCCCCAGCATTTT | CAISVGTDGNQPQHF
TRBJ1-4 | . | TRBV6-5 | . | TGTGCCAGCAGCCCCCCGGGTCCTAATGAAAAACTGTTTTTT | CASSPPGPNEKLFF
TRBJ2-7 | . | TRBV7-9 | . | TGTGCCAGCAGCTCATCAGGTTACTACGAGCAGTACTTC | CASSSSGYYEQYF
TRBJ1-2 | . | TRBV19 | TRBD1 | TGTGCCAGTATAGGACAGGGGGATCGTGGCTACACCTTC | CASIGQGDRGYTF
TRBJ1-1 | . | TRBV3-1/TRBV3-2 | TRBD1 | TGTGCCAGCAGCCTAGGGACAGGGGTCACTGAAGCTTTCTTT | CASSLGTGVTEAFF
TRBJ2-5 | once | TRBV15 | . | TGTGCCACCAGTCACAGCCAAGAGACCCAGTACTTC | CATSHSQETQYF
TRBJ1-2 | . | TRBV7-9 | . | TGTGCCAGCAGCCTATCGAGATCTAACTATGGCTACACCTTC | CASSLSRSNYGYTF
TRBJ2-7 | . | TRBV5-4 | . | TGTGCCAGCAGCTTGGGACCAACAGAGTACGAGCAGTACTTC | CASSLGPTEYEQYF
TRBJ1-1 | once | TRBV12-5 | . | TGTGCTAGTGGTTTGGTGGACAGTGAGAACACTGAAGCTTTCTTT | CASGLVDSENTEAFF
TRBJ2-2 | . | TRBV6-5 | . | TGTGCCAGCAGTTACGACAGGAACACCGGGGAGCTGTTTTTT | CASSYDRNTGELFF
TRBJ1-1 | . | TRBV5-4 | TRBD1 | TGTGCCGGACAGGGTGAGGGGACTGAAGCTTTCTTT | CAGQGEGTEAFF
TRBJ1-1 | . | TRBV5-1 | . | TGCGCCAGCAGCTCGGACGGAGCGGGAACTGAAGCTTTCTTT | CASSSDGAGTEAFF
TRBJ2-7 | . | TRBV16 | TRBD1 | TGTGCCAGCAGCCAAGACAGGGGCCACGAGCAGTACTTC | CASSQDRGHEQYF
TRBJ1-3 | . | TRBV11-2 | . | TGTGCCAGCAGCTTAGATTCGGCGACAGCCTCTGGAAACACCATATATTTT | CASSLDSATASGNTIYF
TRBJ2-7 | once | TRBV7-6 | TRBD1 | TGTGCCAGCAGCCAGCCCCCGGGACAGGAGTTTTCCTACGAGCAGTACTTC | CASSQPPGQEFSYEQYF
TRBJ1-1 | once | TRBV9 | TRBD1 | TGTGCCAGCAGCGTATATGGACAGGGGTTGGACACTGAAGCTTTCTTT | CASSVYGQGLDTEAFF
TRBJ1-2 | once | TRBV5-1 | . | TGCGCCAGCAGCTTGGAATACAGGTCAAAGGGTGGCTACACCTTC | CASSLEYRSKGGYTF
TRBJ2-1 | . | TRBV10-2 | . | TGCGCCAGCAGGGCCAACAATGAGCAGTTCTTC | CASRANNEQFF
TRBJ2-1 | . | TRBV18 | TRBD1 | TGTGCCAGCTCACCCAGGACAGGTTCCTACAATGAGCAGTTCTTC | CASSPRTGSYNEQFF
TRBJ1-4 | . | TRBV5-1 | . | TGCGCCAGCAGCCTAGGGAGGGCTAATGAAAAACTGTTTTTT | CASSLGRANEKLFF
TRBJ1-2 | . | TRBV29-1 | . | TGCAGCGTCGAAAACGGAGGGGTTAACTATGGCTACACCTTC | CSVENGGVNYGYTF
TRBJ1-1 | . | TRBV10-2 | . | TGCGCCAGCAGTGAGTCCACCCCCGGGGGGCTAGGCGGAACTGAAGCTTTCTTT | CASSESTPGGLGGTEAFF
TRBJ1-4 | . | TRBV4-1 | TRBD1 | TGCGCCAGCAGCCTAGCCGGGACAGGGTTGGGCCTTAATGAAAAACTGTTTTTT | CASSLAGTGLGLNEKLFF
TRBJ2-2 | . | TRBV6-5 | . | TGTGCCAGCAGTTACGTGACTAGTGGTACCGGGGAGCTGTTTTTT | CASSYVTSGTGELFF
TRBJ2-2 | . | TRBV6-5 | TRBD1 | TGTGCCAGCAGTTACAGGGGGCGTGCCGGGGAGCTGTTTTTT | CASSYRGRAGELFF
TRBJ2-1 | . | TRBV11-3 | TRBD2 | TGTGCCAGCAGCTTAGCGGGGGGGTACAATGAGCAGTTCTTC | CASSLAGGYNEQFF
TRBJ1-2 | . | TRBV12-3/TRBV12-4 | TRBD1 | TGTGCCATACGACAGGGGCCTAACTATGGCTACACCTTC | CAIRQGPNYGYTF
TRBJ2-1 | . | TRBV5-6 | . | TGTGCCAGCAGCGCGAGTATACAAGCTGGCTCCTACAATGAGCAGTTCTTC | CASSASIQAGSYNEQFF
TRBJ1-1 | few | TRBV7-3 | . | TGTGCCAGCAGCTTATCCCAGGCCACTGAAGCTTTCTTT | CASSLSQATEAFF
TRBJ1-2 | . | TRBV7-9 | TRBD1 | TGTGCCAGCAGCCCCCCGGGACAGGGGGTCTATGGCTACACCTTC | CASSPPGQGVYGYTF
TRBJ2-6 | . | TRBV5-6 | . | TGTGCCAGCAGCTTGGGTCAGGGAAGCTGGGCCAACGTCCTGACTTTC | CASSLGQGSWANVLTF
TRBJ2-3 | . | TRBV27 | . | TGTGCCAGCAGTTTTCAGGGCTCGGCCTTGGGCGTCAGCACAGATACGCAGTATTTT | CASSFQGSALGVSTDTQYF
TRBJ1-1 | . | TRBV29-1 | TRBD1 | TGCAGCGTTGTCCGGTCAGGGGGCACAGCTTTCTTT | CSVVRSGGTAFF
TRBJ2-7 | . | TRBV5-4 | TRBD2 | TGTGCCAGCAGCCCCAGACTAGCGGGGAACGAGCAGTACTTC | CASSPRLAGNEQYF